These T cell receptor beta chains were read from a single sample in a study of cytomegalovirus exposure and HLA in healthy donors. The assay was immunoSEQ multiplex PCR, and TCRdb's table has in-frame clones only and misses some. This sample yields 150,000 to 200,000 clones, of which around 80% are seen a single time; approximately 1.8% belongs to the top ten. The specimen sequenced was PBMCs. The receptors stem from a human donor in good health. Each CDR3 is given with its conserved first and last residue. A D gene is named only where the DNA matches it firmly. For some rows the clone size is stated as once, few or many, or as a class when expanded; others skip it.

TRBD2 TRBJ2-7 . TRBV7-2 CASSWGLAGGYEQYF TGTGCCAGCAGCTGGGGACTAGCGGGGGGCTACGAGCAGTACTTC
. TRBJ1-1 . TRBV2 CASSLERGNTEAFF TGTGCCAGCAGCCTCGAGCGCGGGAACACTGAAGCTTTCTTT
TRBD1 TRBJ1-2 . TRBV6-5 CASSSNRGLNYGYTF TGTGCCAGCAGTTCCAACAGGGGGCTTAACTATGGCTACACCTTC
TRBD1 TRBJ1-5 . TRBV6-6 CASNGQGDQPQHF TGTGCCAGCAATGGACAGGGAGATCAGCCCCAGCATTTT
. TRBJ1-2 . TRBV15 CATSRDKGQNYGYTF TGTGCCACCAGCAGAGATAAGGGGCAGAACTATGGCTACACCTTC
TRBD1 TRBJ1-6 . TRBV5-4 CASSPGGQGNSPLHF TGTGCCAGCAGCCCGGGTGGACAGGGAAATTCACCCCTCCACTTT
. TRBJ1-4 few TRBV5-5 CASSVRAAGEKLFF TGTGCCAGCAGCGTTCGGGCGGCGGGGGAAAAACTGTTTTTT
. TRBJ1-2 few TRBV6-5 CASSSTGGYYGYTF TGTGCCAGCAGTTCTACCGGAGGGTACTATGGCTACACCTTC
. TRBJ2-7 . TRBV4-3 CASSQRSQPEQYF TGCGCCAGCAGCCAAAGATCACAACCCGAGCAGTACTTC
TRBD1 TRBJ2-7 . TRBV11-2 CASSRDSSYEQYF TGTGCCAGCAGCCGGGACAGCTCCTACGAGCAGTACTTC
TRBD1 TRBJ2-5 once TRBV19 CASSTGTAYQETQYF TGTGCCAGTAGTACAGGGACAGCCTACCAAGAGACCCAGTACTTC
. TRBJ1-2 . TRBV21-1 CASSTFGGYTF TGTGCCAGCAGCACGTTCGGGGGCTACACCTTC
TRBD1 TRBJ1-5 . TRBV28 CASRETGVDNQPQHF TGTGCCAGCAGGGAGACAGGGGTTGACAATCAGCCCCAGCATTTT
TRBD2 TRBJ2-7 . TRBV2 CASKSGGEQYF TGTGCCAGCAAGAGCGGGGGCGAGCAGTACTTC
TRBD1 TRBJ2-6 . TRBV5-4 CASSGTASGANVLTF TGTGCCAGCAGCGGGACAGCATCTGGGGCCAACGTCCTGACTTTC
. TRBJ2-7 . TRBV4-3 CASSQEPGVGQYF TGCGCCAGCAGCCAAGAACCGGGGGTTGGGCAGTACTTC
TRBD1 TRBJ1-2 . TRBV4-2 CASSQGDREARGYTF TGTGCCAGCAGCCAAGGGGACAGGGAAGCACGGGGCTACACCTTC
TRBD1 TRBJ1-1 . TRBV25-1 CASSEGDRGMNTEAFF TGTGCCAGCAGTGAGGGGGACAGGGGAATGAACACTGAAGCTTTCTTT
TRBD2 TRBJ2-5 . TRBV9 CASSVGLAGFQETQYF TGTGCCAGCAGCGTAGGACTAGCGGGGTTTCAAGAGACCCAGTACTTC
TRBD1 TRBJ2-7 few TRBV5-5 CASSLTGGEQYF TGTGCCAGCAGCTTAACAGGGGGTGAGCAGTACTTC
. TRBJ2-1 . TRBV19 CASSRGLNNEQFF TGTGCCAGTAGTAGGGGGCTCAACAATGAGCAGTTCTTC
TRBD1 TRBJ1-4 . TRBV25-1 CASSAGTGFAKLFF TGTGCCAGCAGCGCCGGGACAGGGTTTGCAAAACTGTTTTTT
. TRBJ1-6 . TRBV5-1 CASSLDLPDGNSPLHF TGCGCCAGCAGCTTGGACCTCCCCGACGGGAATTCACCCCTCCACTTT
. TRBJ1-3 . TRBV9 CASSVGGYSGNTIYF TGTGCCAGCAGCGTGGGGGGTTACTCTGGAAACACCATATATTTT
TRBD1 TRBJ2-2 . TRBV6-4 CARVNRGSVHTGELFF TGTGCCAGGGTAAACAGGGGCAGCGTACACACCGGGGAGCTGTTTTTT
. TRBJ1-1 few TRBV5-4 CASSPRSNTEAFF TGTGCCAGCAGCCCTAGATCCAACACTGAAGCTTTCTTT
TRBD2 TRBJ2-5 . TRBV5-4 CASSPGGVQETQYF TGTGCCAGCAGCCCGGGGGGTGTACAAGAGACCCAGTACTTC
TRBD1 TRBJ1-6 . TRBV7-2 CASSSRTGGTYNSPLHF TGTGCCAGCAGCTCGCGGACAGGGGGCACCTATAATTCACCCCTCCACTTT
TRBD1 TRBJ2-7 once TRBV6-6 CASSDGQAPYEQYF TGTGCCAGCAGTGATGGACAGGCGCCCTACGAGCAGTACTTC
. TRBJ1-1 . TRBV18 CASSHSKNTEAFF TGTGCCAGCTCACACTCAAAGAACACTGAAGCTTTCTTT
. TRBJ2-1 . TRBV4-3 CASSQEGGGGYNEQFF TGCGCCAGCAGCCAGGAGGGAGGGGGAGGCTACAATGAGCAGTTCTTC
. TRBJ2-2 . TRBV10-3 CAIRQGNTSTGELFF TGTGCCATCAGGCAGGGGAACACGAGCACCGGGGAGCTGTTTTTT
TRBD2 TRBJ2-7 few TRBV6-6 CASSYSPAGGIYEQYF TGTGCCAGCAGTTACTCTCCAGCGGGGGGCATCTACGAGCAGTACTTC
. TRBJ1-5 . TRBV7-9 CASSQAGGNQPQHF TGTGCCAGCAGCCAGGCGGGGGGGAATCAGCCCCAGCATTTT
TRBD2 TRBJ2-5 . TRBV5-8 CASSLGTSGTKETQYF TGTGCCAGCAGCCTGGGGACTAGCGGGACCAAAGAGACCCAGTACTTC
TRBD2 TRBJ2-7 . TRBV4-3 CASSRDYTYEQYF TGCGCCAGCAGCCGGGACTATACCTACGAGCAGTACTTC
. TRBJ1-6 . TRBV4-3 CASSQELFDSSYNSPLHF TGCGCCAGCAGCCAAGAACTCTTCGATAGCTCCTATAATTCACCCCTCCACTTT